This T cell receptor (beta chain) was sequenced in a study of T cell repertoires in cytomegalovirus infection (dated by TCRdb to the late 2010s). Study-wide context: The peptide stimulations were aimed at well-studied HLA-B-restricted epitopes as well as recently identified HLA-C-restricted CMV epitopes, whose presentation resists viral immunomodulation. Donor HLA type was relevant to the analysis, because carriage of CMV infection together with the matching HLA type was indicated by public TCR beta signatures. The investigation overall reported the following: The ex vivo response was dominated by HLA-C-restricted CMV-specific TCR beta clonotypes, which also provided the single most frequent clonotype in two of eight donors. Carriers of CMV infection plus the relevant HLA type were discriminated by the cumulative frequency of public TCR beta family members in the study cohort and in an independent roughly 340-donor cohort.

The CDR3 covers 14 residues, taking in both the cysteine and the phenylalanine. The read is trimmed to its CDR3 DNA, 42 bases read in frame from base 1. The germline V gene specifies MDHEN as CDR1 and SYDVKM as CDR2. The germline V and J ends show losses of 7 bases and 6 bases respectively, and no gene match explains 7 bases of the junction. This sample's treatment or condition label indicates: in vitro stimulation with specific CMV peptide epitopes to enrich CMV-specific T cells. These reads were obtained on an Illumina HiSeq 1500. TCRdb reprocessed the public reads (quality trimming at Q25 with fastp, clone calling with MiXCR) and kept in-frame beta chains. CDR3 protein sequences are deduplicated, and each keeps its most common genes and DNA. In all, the sample holds about 350,000 distinct CDR3 sequences, and nearly 35% of those were seen once. The top ten clonotypes cover about 13% of the sample.

This clonotype was seen just once. Which antigen it targets is not known. Per-base quality was not reported, and no clone a single base away is much larger than it. A single read offers scant evidence. This TCR derives from a human donor in good health (CMV status not recorded). Some clones in this sample may be carry-over from other donors' samples. The source material was cultured PBMCs, sampled from culture after CMV antigen stimulation. The rearranged segments are TRBV28 and TRBJ2-7; TRBD1 aligns with 12 central bases. In nucleotide form, the sequence is TGTGCCAGCACCCAAGGGGGACAGGGGGCCGAGCAGTACTTC. The encoded protein is CASTQGGQGAEQYF.